These 10 T cell receptor beta chains were all obtained from the same sample, sequenced in a study of blood T cell repertoires in COVID-19. The protocol was immunoSEQ multiplex PCR, while the TCRdb copy is restricted to in-frame clones and leaves out a portion. This table holds about 190,000 clones, approximately 73% found once. Sequencing used PBMCs or T cells enriched from blood (not recorded which). Receptor source: a woman between 50 and 59 years old with acute COVID-19.

In nucleotides, the CDR3 is TGTGCCAGCAGCCCGGGGGGCCGGGAAGAGACCCAGTACTTC. Translating gives CASSPGGREETQYF. The V call is TRBV28, the J call TRBJ2-5, with D possibly being TRBD2 (7 bases). V dropped 6 bases and J dropped 3 bases, with 14 bases sitting between them. Per germline, CDR1 MDHEN and CDR2 SYDVKM. This CDR3 is built from 14 residues.

The rearrangement links TRBV27 to TRBJ2-7; 7 bases line up with TRBD2. The CDR3 contains 15 residues. Germline V gene sequence: CDR1 MNHEY, CDR2 SMNVEV (reference sequence). V lost 2 bases, J lost 0 bases, and 4 bases stayed unmatched. For the CDR3, the DNA is TGTGCCAGCAGTTTACGGGGGACTACCTCCTACGAGCAGTACGTC. Protein product: CASSLRGTTSYEQYV.

This clone appeared a single time. The chain combines TRBV28 with TRBJ1-5; 8 bases are shared with TRBD1. The CDR3 is 15 amino acids. CDR1 MDHEN and CDR2 SYDVKM come from the germline V gene. V shed 4 bases, J shed 3 bases, and the junction held 5 bases outside the gene matches. The CDR3 sequence is CASSSGTGYNQPQHF. The CDR3 region has the DNA TGTGCCAGCAGTTCCGGGACAGGTTACAATCAGCCCCAGCATTTT.

The chain carries TRBV30 and TRBJ1-4, with 8 bases that match TRBD1. The length of the CDR3 is 14 residues. Germline V gives CDR1 GTSNPN, CDR2 SVGIG (reference sequence). V lost 1 base, J lost 8 bases, and 6 bases stayed unmatched. The CDR3 loop reads CAWSALRGQEKLFF. The DNA of the CDR3 is TGTGCCTGGAGTGCACTCAGGGGGCAGGAAAAACTGTTTTTT.

This clone was observed a few times. This chain links TRBV19 with TRBJ2-6, with 7 bases lining up with TRBD1. CDR3 length equals 16 residues. Germline V gene data show CDR1 as LNHDA and CDR2 as SQIVND (reference sequence). With V trimmed by 5 bases and J by 2 bases, 6 bases remained unmatched. The CDR3 DNA sequence: TGTGCCAGTAGTTCCGACAGGGTAGCTGGGGCCAACGTCCTGACTTTC. Protein: CASSSDRVAGANVLTF.

The V and J genes are TRBV5-6 and TRBJ1-5, with D unresolved. V gave up 1 base and J gave up 8 bases, with 10 bases separating them. The length of the CDR3 is 13 residues. CDR1 and CDR2 (germline): SGHDT, YYEEEE. The CDR3 nucleotides are TGTGCCAGCAGCTTGTTCCAGGTCGAGCCCCAGCATTTT. Its translation: CASSLFQVEPQHF.

The chain recombines TRBV6-5 with TRBJ2-5; 8 nucleotides line up with TRBD2. V lost 4 bases, J lost 5 bases, and 9 bases stayed unmatched. There are 15 residues in the CDR3. Germline V CDR1 and CDR2: MNHEY, SVGAGI. CDR3 bases: TGTGCCAGCAGTTTTGCGGGGACGGGGGGGGAGACCCAGTACTTC. It encodes CASSFAGTGGETQYF.

Points on this clone: Additional DNA sequences in this sample encode the identical CDR3. This chain connects TRBV19 to TRBJ1-2; D is uncertain. The V end lost 6 bases, the J end lost 3 bases, and 5 bases lay between the germline ends. CDR1 is LNHDA, CDR2 SQIVND, per germline (reference sequence). The CDR3 consists of 11 residues. DNA of the CDR3: TGTGCCAGTAGACGAGACTATGGCTACACCTTC. Translation gives CASRRDYGYTF.

The chain is built from TRBV28 and TRBJ1-4, with TRBD1 matching over 7 bases. The CDR3 loop spans 16 amino acids. Germline CDR1 reads MDHEN; CDR2 reads SYDVKM. V trimming: 2 bases; J trimming: 0 bases; junction bases outside the gene matches: 3. Written as DNA, the CDR3 is TGTGCCAGCAGTTTAACAGGGGCTTCAACTAATGAAAAACTGTTTTTT. It codes for CASSLTGASTNEKLFF.

V usage is TRBV28 and J usage is TRBJ1-2, with a tentative D call TRBD1 (6 bases). V was cut by 3 bases and J by 4 bases, with 9 bases left in between. Germline lookup yields CDR1 MDHEN and CDR2 SYDVKM. This CDR3 spans 13 amino acids. The chain's CDR3 is CASSLAGVYGYTF. CDR3 DNA sequence: TGTGCCAGCAGTTTGGCAGGGGTCTATGGCTACACCTTC.